The clone carrying this T cell receptor beta chain was seen many times. What it binds is unknown. The entry originates in a study of neurological immune-mediated disorders. Study conclusions and caveats: Across subjects, no CDR3 amino acid sequence appeared in expanded clones of more than one subject, a finding that suggested private repertoires in all groups. The most TCR clonal expansion was seen in HTLV-1-associated myelopathy, whereas the least was seen in multiple sclerosis, below the level in healthy controls.

The yield of each sequencing run was over 180 million TCR-beta sequences from 15-18 subjects. TCRdb redid the calling of the 5' RACE reads with MiXCR, one entry per CDR3 protein. This sample carries approximately 30,000 distinct CDR3 sequences, about 4.1% of them seen once, and the ten largest clones take around 25%. The sorted libraries drew on 910,000 or so T cells that were CD4+ or CD8+. The CDR3 loop spans 11 amino acids. V gave up 4 bases and J gave up 9 bases, with 10 bases separating them. Germline CDR1 and CDR2: DFQATT and SNEGSKA (reference sequence). The chain uses TRBV20-1 and TRBJ2-1; D not certain. Specimen: CD4+ T cells from blood. This TCR was sampled from a woman in her thirties or forties in good health. In DNA form, the CDR3 reads TGCAGTGCTATGATTTTGGGTGAGCAGTTCTTC. Translated, it gives CSAMILGEQFF.